A selection of T cell receptor beta chains follows, all from one sample in a study of blood T cell repertoires in COVID-19. Sequencing was performed with immunoSEQ multiplex PCR; in TCRdb, only in-frame clones are kept and a portion is missing. The sample consists of 270,000 or so clones, around 90% of them appearing once. The sample taken for sequencing was peripheral blood. These TCRs come from a woman aged 55-69 years with COVID-19, enrolled during active disease. Each CDR3 is given with its conserved first and last residue. A D gene is named only where the DNA matches it firmly. The size entry is marked missing in some rows and otherwise reads once, few, many or a size class.

v_gene	d_gene	abundance	len	j_gene	CDR3nt	CDR3aa
TRBV6-6	TRBD2	NA	15	TRBJ2-1	TGTGCCAGCAGTTACGGCGGGGGGAATTACAATGAGCAGTTCTTC	CASSYGGGNYNEQFF
TRBV10-3	TRBD1	NA	16	TRBJ1-5	TGTGCCATCAGCGCCCCACCGGGACAGGGGGATCAGCCCCAGCATTTT	CAISAPPGQGDQPQHF
TRBV7-2	TRBD1	once	14	TRBJ1-6	TGTGCCAGCAGCGACAGGGGGCATAATTCACCCCTCCACTTT	CASSDRGHNSPLHF
TRBV7-6	NA	few	16	TRBJ2-2	TGTGCCAGCAGCTTAGGGGCCAGGGCGGTCACCGGGGAGCTGTTTTTT	CASSLGARAVTGELFF
TRBV7-9	NA	NA	15	TRBJ1-1	TGTGCCAGCAGCCATACCTGGGACACTAACACTGAAGCTTTCTTT	CASSHTWDTNTEAFF
TRBV6-5	NA	once	15	TRBJ2-7	TGTGCCAGCAGGCCTCCTATTGGGAGCGCCTACGAGCAGTACTTC	CASRPPIGSAYEQYF
TRBV29-1	TRBD2	NA	16	TRBJ2-5	TGCAGCGTGGATGGGGTACTAGCGGGGTACCAAGAGACCCAGTACTTC	CSVDGVLAGYQETQYF
TRBV27	NA	NA	13	TRBJ2-7	TGTGCCAGCATGGACTCGAGCTCCTACGAGCAGTACTTC	CASMDSSSYEQYF
TRBV19	TRBD2	once	14	TRBJ2-5	TGTGCCAGTAGTAAGACTAGCGGGGCAGAGACCCAGTACTTC	CASSKTSGAETQYF
TRBV12-3/TRBV12-4	NA	few	13	TRBJ1-3	TGTGCCAGCAGAAACCAGAATGGAAACACCATATATTTT	CASRNQNGNTIYF
TRBV6-2/TRBV6-3	TRBD1	NA	14	TRBJ2-7	TGTGCCAGCAGTTGGGGGGACAGGGTCTACGAGCAGTACTTC	CASSWGDRVYEQYF
TRBV19	TRBD1	NA	15	TRBJ1-2	TGTGCCAGTAGTAAGGGACGGACAGGAGGATATGGCTACACCTTC	CASSKGRTGGYGYTF
TRBV7-2	NA	NA	13	TRBJ1-2	TGTGCCAGCAGCCTGGACACAAACTATGGCTACACCTTC	CASSLDTNYGYTF
TRBV9	TRBD1	NA	17	TRBJ1-6	TGTGCCAGCAGCGCCACAGGGGATAACTCCTATAATTCACCCCTCCACTTT	CASSATGDNSYNSPLHF